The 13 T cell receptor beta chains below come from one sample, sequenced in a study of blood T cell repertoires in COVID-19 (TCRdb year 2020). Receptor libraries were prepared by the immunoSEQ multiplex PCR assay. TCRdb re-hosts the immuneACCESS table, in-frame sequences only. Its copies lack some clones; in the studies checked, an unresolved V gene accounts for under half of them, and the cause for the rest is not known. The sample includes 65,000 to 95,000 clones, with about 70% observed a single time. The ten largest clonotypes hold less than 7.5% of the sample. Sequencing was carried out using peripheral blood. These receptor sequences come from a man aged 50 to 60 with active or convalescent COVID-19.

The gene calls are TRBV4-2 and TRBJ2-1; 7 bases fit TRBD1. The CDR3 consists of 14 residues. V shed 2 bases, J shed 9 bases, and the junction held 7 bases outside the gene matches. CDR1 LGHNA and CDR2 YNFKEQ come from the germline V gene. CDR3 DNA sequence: TGTGCCAGCAGCCAACCCGACAGGGCTACTGAGCAGTTCTTC. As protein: CASSQPDRATEQFF.

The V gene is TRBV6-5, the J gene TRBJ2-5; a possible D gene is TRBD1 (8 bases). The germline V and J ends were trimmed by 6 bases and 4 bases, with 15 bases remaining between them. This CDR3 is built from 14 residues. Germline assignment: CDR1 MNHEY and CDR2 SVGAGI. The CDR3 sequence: CASRPTGEGETQYF. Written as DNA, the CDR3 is TGTGCCAGCAGGCCGACAGGGGAGGGAGAGACCCAGTACTTC.

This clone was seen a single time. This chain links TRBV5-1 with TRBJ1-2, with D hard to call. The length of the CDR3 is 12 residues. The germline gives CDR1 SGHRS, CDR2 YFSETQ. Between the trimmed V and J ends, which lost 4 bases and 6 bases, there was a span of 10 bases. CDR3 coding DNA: TGCGCCAGCAGCCCCGACACAAATGGCTACACCTTC. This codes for CASSPDTNGYTF. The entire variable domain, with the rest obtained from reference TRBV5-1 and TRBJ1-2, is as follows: KAGVTQTPRYLIKTRGQQVTLSCSPISGHRSVSWYQQTPGQGLQFLFEYFSETQRNKGNFPGRFSGRQFSNSRSEMNVSTLELGDSALYLCASSPDTNGYTFGSGTRLTVV.

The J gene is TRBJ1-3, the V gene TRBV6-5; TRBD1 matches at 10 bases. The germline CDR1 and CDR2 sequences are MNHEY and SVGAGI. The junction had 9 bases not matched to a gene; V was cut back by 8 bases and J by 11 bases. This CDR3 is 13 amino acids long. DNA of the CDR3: TGTGCCAGCTTACCCGGACAGGGGGGGTCCATATATTTT. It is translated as CASLPGQGGSIYF.

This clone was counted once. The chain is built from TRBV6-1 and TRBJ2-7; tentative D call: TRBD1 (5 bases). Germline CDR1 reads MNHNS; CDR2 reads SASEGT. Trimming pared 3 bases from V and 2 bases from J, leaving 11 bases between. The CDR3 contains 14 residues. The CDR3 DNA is TGTGCCAGCAGTGACCAGGGTGGACCCTACGAGCAGTACTTC. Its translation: CASSDQGGPYEQYF.

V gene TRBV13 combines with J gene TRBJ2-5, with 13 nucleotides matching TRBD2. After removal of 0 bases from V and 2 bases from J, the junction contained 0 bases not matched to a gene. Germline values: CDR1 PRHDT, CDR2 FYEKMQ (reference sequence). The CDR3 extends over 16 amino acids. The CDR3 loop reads CASSLGGLAGQETQYF. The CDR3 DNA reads TGTGCCAGCAGCTTAGGGGGACTAGCGGGGCAAGAGACCCAGTACTTC.

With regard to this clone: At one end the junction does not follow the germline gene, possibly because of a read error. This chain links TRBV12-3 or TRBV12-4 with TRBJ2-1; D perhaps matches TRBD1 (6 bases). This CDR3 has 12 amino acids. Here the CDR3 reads CASRDRQAEQFF. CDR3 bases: TGTGCCAGCAGAGATAGACAGGCGGAGCAATTCTTC.

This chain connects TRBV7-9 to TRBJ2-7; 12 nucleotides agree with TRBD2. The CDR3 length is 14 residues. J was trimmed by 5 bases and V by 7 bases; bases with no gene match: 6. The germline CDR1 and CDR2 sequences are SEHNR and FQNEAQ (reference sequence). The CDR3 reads CASTPSGGANEQYF. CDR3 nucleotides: TGTGCCAGCACCCCTAGCGGGGGGGCCAACGAGCAGTACTTC.

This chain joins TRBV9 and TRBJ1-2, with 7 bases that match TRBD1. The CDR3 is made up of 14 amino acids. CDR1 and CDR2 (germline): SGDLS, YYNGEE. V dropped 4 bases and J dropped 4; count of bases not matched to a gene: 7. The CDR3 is CASSLWDSSYGYTF. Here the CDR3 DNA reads TGTGCCAGCAGCCTCTGGGACAGCTCCTATGGCTACACCTTC.

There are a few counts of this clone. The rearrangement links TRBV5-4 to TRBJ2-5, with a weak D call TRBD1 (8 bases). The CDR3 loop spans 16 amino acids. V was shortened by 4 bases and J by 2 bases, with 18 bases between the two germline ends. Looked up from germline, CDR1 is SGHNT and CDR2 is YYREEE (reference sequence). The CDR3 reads CASSHPTGGGQETQYF. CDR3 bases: TGTGCCAGCAGCCACCCTACAGGGGGGGGGCAAGAGACCCAGTACTTC.

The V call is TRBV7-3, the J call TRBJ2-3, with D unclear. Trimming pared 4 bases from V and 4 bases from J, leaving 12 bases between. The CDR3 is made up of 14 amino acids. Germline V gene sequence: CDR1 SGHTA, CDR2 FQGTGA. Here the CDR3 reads CASSSQRSADTQYF. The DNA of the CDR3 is TGTGCCAGCAGCTCCCAACGATCGGCAGATACGCAGTATTTT. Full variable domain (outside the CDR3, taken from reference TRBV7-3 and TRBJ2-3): GAGVSQTPSNKVTEKGKYVELRCDPISGHTALYWYRQSLGQGPEFLIYFQGTGAADDSGLPNDRFFAVRPEGSVSTLKIQRTERGDSAVYLCASSSQRSADTQYFGPGTRLTVL.

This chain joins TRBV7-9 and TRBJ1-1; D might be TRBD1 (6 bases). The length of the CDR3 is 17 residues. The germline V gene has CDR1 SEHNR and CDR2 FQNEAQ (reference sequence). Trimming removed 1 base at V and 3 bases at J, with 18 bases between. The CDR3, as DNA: TGTGCCAGCAGCTTAGATATGGGGGCCCAGCTTGACACTGAAGCTTTCTTT. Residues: CASSLDMGAQLDTEAFF. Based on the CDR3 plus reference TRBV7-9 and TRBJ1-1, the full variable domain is DTGVSQNPRHKITKRGQNVTFRCDPISEHNRLYWYRQTLGQGPEFLTYFQNEAQLEKSRLLSDRFSAERPKGSFSTLEIQRTEQGDSAMYLCASSLDMGAQLDTEAFFGQGTRLTVV.

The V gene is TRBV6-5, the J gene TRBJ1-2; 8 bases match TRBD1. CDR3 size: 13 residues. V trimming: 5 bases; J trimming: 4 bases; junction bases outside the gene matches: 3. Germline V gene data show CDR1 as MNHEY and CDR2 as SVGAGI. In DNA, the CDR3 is TGTGCCAGCAGTCCAACAGGGGGCTATGGCTACACCTTC. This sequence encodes CASSPTGGYGYTF.